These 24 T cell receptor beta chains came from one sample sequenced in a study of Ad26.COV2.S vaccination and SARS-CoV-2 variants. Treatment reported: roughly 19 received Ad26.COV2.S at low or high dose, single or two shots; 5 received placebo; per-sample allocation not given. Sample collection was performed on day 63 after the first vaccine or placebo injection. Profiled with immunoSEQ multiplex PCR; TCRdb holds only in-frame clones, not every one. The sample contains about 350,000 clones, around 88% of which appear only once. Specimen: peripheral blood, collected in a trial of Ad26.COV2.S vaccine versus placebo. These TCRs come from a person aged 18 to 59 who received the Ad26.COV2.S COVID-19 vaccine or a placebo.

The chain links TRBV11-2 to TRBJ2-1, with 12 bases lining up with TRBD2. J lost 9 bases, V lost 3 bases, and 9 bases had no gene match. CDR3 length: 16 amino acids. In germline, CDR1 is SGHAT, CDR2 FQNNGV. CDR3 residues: CASSLTSGSGSGEQFF. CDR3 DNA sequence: TGTGCCAGCAGCTTGACTAGCGGGAGTGGTTCGGGTGAGCAGTTCTTC.

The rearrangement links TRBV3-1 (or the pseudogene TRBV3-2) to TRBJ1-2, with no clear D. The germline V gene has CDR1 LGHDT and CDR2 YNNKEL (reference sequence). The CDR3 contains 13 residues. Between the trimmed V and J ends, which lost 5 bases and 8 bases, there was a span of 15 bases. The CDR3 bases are TGTGCCAGCAGCTACGGGTCCTTTAGGGGCTACACCTTC. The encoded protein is CASSYGSFRGYTF.

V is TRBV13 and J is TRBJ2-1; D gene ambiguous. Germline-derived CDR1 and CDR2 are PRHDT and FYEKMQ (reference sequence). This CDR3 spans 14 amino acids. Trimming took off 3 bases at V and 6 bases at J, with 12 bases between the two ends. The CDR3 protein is CASSLEVAVNEQFF. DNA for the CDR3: TGTGCCAGCAGCTTGGAAGTCGCGGTCAATGAGCAGTTCTTC.

The chain's CDR3 is CASSVGGQANYGYTF. As DNA, the CDR3 is TGTGCCAGCAGCGTGGGAGGACAGGCTAACTATGGCTACACCTTC. V and J are TRBV9 and TRBJ1-2; 7 bases are a match to TRBD1. The CDR3 has 15 amino acids. V dropped 2 bases and J dropped 0; count of bases not matched to a gene: 4. Per germline, CDR1 SGDLS and CDR2 YYNGEE.

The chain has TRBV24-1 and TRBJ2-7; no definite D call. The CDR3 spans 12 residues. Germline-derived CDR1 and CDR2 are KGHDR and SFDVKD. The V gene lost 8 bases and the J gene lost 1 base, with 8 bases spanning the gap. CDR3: CATNGNSYEQYF. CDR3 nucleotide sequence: TGTGCCACCAATGGAAATTCCTACGAGCAGTACTTC.

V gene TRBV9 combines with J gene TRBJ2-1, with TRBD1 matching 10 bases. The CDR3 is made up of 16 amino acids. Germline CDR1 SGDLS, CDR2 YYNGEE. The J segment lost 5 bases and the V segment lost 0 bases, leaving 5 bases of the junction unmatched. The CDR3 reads CASSVGGQGRDNEQFF. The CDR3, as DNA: TGTGCCAGCAGCGTAGGGGGACAGGGGAGAGACAATGAGCAGTTCTTC.

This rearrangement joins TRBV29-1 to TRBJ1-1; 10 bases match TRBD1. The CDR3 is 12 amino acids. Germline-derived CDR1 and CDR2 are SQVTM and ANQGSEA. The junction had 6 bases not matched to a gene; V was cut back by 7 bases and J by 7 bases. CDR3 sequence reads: CSARTGGVEAFF. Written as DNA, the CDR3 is TGCAGCGCCAGGACAGGGGGGGTTGAAGCTTTCTTT.

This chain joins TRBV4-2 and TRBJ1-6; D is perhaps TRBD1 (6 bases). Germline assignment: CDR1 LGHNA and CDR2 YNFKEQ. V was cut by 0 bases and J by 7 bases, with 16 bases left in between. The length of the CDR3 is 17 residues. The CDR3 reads CASSQDMIGQRNSPLHF. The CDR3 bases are TGTGCCAGCAGCCAAGATATGATAGGACAGCGGAATTCACCCCTCCACTTT.

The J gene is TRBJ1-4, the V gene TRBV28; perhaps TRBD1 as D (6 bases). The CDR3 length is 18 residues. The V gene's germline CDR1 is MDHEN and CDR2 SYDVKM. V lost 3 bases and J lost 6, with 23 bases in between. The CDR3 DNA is TGTGCCAGCAGTTTCCCCTCAGCCTCCGGGACATCGTATGAAAAACTGTTTTTT. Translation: CASSFPSASGTSYEKLFF.

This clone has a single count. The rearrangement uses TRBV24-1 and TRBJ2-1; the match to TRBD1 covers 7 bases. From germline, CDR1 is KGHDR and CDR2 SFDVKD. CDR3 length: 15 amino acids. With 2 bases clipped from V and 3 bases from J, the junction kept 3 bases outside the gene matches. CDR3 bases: TGTGCCACCAGTGATTCCGACAGGGACTACAATGAGCAGTTCTTC. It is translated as CATSDSDRDYNEQFF.

This CDR3 reads CASSVGTVEQFF. CDR3 bases: TGTGCCAGCAGTGTCGGGACAGTTGAGCAGTTCTTC. J is TRBJ2-1 and V is TRBV2; 7 nucleotides line up with TRBD1. There are 12 residues in the CDR3. With 4 bases clipped from V and 9 bases from J, the junction kept 3 bases outside the gene matches. Germline CDR1 is SNHLY and CDR2 is FYNNEI.

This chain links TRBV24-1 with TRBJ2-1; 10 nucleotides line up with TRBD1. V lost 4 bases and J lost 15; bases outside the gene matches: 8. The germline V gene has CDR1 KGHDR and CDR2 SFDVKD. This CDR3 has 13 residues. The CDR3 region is CATSDRWDRGRFF. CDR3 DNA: TGTGCCACCAGTGACCGATGGGACAGGGGACGGTTCTTC.

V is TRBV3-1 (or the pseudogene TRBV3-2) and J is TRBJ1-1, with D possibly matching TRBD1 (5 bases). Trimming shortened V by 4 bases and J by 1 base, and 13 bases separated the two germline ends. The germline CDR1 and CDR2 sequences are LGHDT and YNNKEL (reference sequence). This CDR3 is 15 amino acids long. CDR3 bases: TGTGCCAGCAGCCCTGCGAGGGGCGGGAACACTGAAGCTTTCTTT. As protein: CASSPARGGNTEAFF.

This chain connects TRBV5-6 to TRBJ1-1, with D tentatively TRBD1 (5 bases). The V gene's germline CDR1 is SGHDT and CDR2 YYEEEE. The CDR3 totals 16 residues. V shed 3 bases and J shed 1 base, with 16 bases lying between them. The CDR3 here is CASSYRFQGGNTEAFF. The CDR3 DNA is TGTGCCAGCAGCTATCGATTTCAGGGCGGGAACACTGAAGCTTTCTTT.

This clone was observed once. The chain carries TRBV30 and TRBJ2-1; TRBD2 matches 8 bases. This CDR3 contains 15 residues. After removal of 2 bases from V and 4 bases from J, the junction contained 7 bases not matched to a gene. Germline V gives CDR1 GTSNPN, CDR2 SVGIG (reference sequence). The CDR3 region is CAWSPTSGPYNEQFF. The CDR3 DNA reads TGTGCCTGGAGTCCAACTAGCGGTCCTTACAATGAGCAGTTCTTC.

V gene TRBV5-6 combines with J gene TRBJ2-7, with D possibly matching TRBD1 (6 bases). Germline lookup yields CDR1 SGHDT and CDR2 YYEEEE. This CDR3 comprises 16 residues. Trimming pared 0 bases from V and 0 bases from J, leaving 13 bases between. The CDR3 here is CASSLGGQYFSYEQYF. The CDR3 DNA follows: TGTGCCAGCAGCTTGGGAGGACAGTACTTCTCCTACGAGCAGTACTTC.

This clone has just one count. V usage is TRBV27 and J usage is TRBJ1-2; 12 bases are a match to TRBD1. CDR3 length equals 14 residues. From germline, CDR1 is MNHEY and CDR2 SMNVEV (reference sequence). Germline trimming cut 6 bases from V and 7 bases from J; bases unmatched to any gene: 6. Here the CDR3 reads CASRGTGGGIGYTF. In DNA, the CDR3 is TGTGCCAGCAGGGGGACAGGGGGCGGAATTGGCTACACCTTC.

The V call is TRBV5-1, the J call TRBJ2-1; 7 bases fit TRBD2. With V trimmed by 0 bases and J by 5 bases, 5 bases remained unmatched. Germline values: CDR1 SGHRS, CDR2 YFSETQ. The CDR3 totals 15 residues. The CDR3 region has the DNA TGCGCCAGCAGCTTGGGGGCGGGAGTCCACAATGAGCAGTTCTTC. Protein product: CASSLGAGVHNEQFF.

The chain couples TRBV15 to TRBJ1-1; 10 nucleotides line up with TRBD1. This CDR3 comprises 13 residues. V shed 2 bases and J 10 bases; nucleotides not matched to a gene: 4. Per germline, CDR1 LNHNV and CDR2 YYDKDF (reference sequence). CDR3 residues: CATSRTRDRGAFF. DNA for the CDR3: TGTGCCACCAGCAGAACCAGGGACAGGGGAGCTTTCTTT.

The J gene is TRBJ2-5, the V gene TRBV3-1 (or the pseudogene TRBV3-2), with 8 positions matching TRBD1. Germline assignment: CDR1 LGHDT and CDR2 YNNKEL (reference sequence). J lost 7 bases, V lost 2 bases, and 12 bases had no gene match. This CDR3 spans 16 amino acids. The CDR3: CASSQKTGGRIVTQYF. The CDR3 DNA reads TGTGCCAGCAGCCAAAAAACAGGGGGAAGAATCGTGACCCAGTACTTC.

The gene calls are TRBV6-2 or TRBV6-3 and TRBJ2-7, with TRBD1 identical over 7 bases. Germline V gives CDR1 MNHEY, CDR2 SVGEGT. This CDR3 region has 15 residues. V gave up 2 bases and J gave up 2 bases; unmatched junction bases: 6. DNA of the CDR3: TGTGCCAGCAGTTACGGGACAGTAAACACCTACGAGCAGTACTTC. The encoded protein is CASSYGTVNTYEQYF.

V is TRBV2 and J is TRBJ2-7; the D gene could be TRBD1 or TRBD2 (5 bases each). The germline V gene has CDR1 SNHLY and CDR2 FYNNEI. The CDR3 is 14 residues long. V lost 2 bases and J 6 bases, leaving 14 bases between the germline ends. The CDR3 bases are TGTGCCAGCAGTGAACTGGGACCGCCCGCCGAGCAGTACTTC. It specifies CASSELGPPAEQYF.

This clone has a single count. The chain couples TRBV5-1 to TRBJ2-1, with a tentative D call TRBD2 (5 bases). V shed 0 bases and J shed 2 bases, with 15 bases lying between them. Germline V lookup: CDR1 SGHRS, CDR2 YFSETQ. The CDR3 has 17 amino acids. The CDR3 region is CASSLGVNGLPYNEQFF. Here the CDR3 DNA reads TGCGCCAGCAGCTTGGGGGTTAACGGACTTCCCTACAATGAGCAGTTCTTC.

DNA for the CDR3: TGTGCCAGCAGGGCCTGGGGACAGGGGGGGATCGAGCAGTACTTC. It specifies CASRAWGQGGIEQYF. The chain carries TRBV5-8 and TRBJ2-7; TRBD1 agrees at 11 bases. V shed 5 bases and J 6 bases; nucleotides not matched to a gene: 10. The length of the CDR3 is 15 residues. Per germline, CDR1 SGHTS and CDR2 YDEGEE.